This TCR beta chain was recorded in a study of beta chain features in type 1 diabetes. Study in general: The study found patients and healthy donors alike in age, gender and cell yields. Examination spanned around 100,000,000 sorted cells from all samples.

Sorting of CD4+ naive, central memory, regulatory and stem cell-like memory cells was performed via CD45RO/CCR7/CD25/CD127/CD95/CD27. Germline V gives CDR1 SGHRS, CDR2 YFSETQ. This CDR3 is built from 16 residues. V was pared by 0 bases and J by 4 bases, with 7 bases of the junction left unmatched. On this clone itself: As yet, its antigen is unknown.

Study-wide findings and caveats: In all four CD4+ subsets, TCRB CDR3 length was significantly, moderately reduced in type 1 diabetes.

TCRB transcripts that were expressed got sequenced, as all of the isolated RNA had been reverse transcribed. Data came from immunoSEQ multiplex PCR; TCRdb stores just in-frame clones and leaves some out. This sample yields fewer than 55,000 clones, of which approximately 45% are seen a single time; about 1.5% belongs to the top ten. The sequence came from a young man with type 1 diabetes. This chain links TRBV5-1 with TRBJ2-1, with TRBD2 matching 7 bases. The sequenced sample consisted of Tregs from blood. CDR3 amino acids: CASSLAPGGRYNEQFF. As DNA, the CDR3 is TGCGCCAGCAGCTTGGCTCCGGGAGGCCGATACAATGAGCAGTTCTTC.